This entry lists 5 T cell receptor beta chains sequenced from one sample in a study of T-cell memory formation after mild COVID-19. One entry per CDR3 protein, called by TCRdb with MiXCR from the 5' RACE reads. The table has under 550,000 distinct CDR3 sequences, 15% to 20% seen once. The sequenced sample was PBMCs or a T cell subset sorted from them (not recorded which). The receptors here all came from a man younger than 35 who had mild COVID-19 (a few samples of this study predate the infection). Cell type and time point are not known.

V and J are TRBV7-2 and TRBJ2-3, with 7 bases matching TRBD2. The CDR3 is made up of 17 amino acids. Germline lookup yields CDR1 SGHTA and CDR2 FQGNSA. The V gene end was trimmed by 2 bases and the J gene end by 8 bases; junction bases not matched to a gene: 16. The CDR3 DNA sequence: TGTGCCAGCAGCTTATTTTCCGAGGAGACTAGCACCGGTACGCAGTATTTT. As protein: CASSLFSEETSTGTQYF.

This clonotype was seen a few times. The genes are TRBV6-5 and TRBJ2-3; perhaps D is TRBD1 or TRBD2 (5 bases each). Germline-derived CDR1 and CDR2 are MNHEY and SVGAGI. The CDR3 totals 17 residues. Trimming removed 4 bases at V and 2 bases at J, with 19 bases between. CDR3 residues: CASSFVRDPGLTDTQYF. CDR3 nucleotides: TGTGCCAGCAGTTTCGTCCGGGACCCCGGGCTCACAGATACGCAGTATTTT.

This clonotype was seen many times. The rearrangement links TRBV12-3 or TRBV12-4 to TRBJ2-7; D is perhaps TRBD1 (6 bases). The CDR3 has 13 amino acids. V lost 3 bases and J lost 3, with 9 bases in between. The CDR3: CASSFDRNYEQYF. In DNA, the CDR3 is TGTGCCAGCAGTTTCGACAGGAACTACGAGCAGTACTTC.

This clonotype has more than one count but fewer than ten. This chain uses TRBV14 with TRBJ2-1, with D tentatively TRBD1 (6 bases). The CDR3 length is 16 residues. Germline V gene sequence: CDR1 SGHDN, CDR2 FVKESK. The V end lost 2 bases, the J end lost 2 bases, and 13 bases lay between the germline ends. CDR3 sequence (DNA): TGTGCCAGCAGCCAACCTAGACAGGAAACCTACAATGAGCAGTTCTTC. It is translated as CASSQPRQETYNEQFF. Based on the CDR3 plus reference TRBV14 and TRBJ2-1, the full variable domain is EAGVTQFPSHSVIEKGQTVTLRCDPISGHDNLYWYRRVMGKEIKFLLHFVKESKQDESGMPNNRFLAERTGGTYSTLKVQPAELEDSGVYFCASSQPRQETYNEQFFGPGTRLTVL.

The rearrangement uses TRBV11-2 and TRBJ2-3; 9 nucleotides align to TRBD2. The CDR3 is 16 residues long. Germline V lookup: CDR1 SGHAT, CDR2 FQNNGV. V shed 3 bases and J 4 bases; nucleotides not matched to a gene: 8. CDR3 sequence: CASSFRGRGGADTQYF. The CDR3 nucleotides are TGTGCCAGCAGCTTTAGGGGGCGGGGGGGCGCAGATACGCAGTATTTT.